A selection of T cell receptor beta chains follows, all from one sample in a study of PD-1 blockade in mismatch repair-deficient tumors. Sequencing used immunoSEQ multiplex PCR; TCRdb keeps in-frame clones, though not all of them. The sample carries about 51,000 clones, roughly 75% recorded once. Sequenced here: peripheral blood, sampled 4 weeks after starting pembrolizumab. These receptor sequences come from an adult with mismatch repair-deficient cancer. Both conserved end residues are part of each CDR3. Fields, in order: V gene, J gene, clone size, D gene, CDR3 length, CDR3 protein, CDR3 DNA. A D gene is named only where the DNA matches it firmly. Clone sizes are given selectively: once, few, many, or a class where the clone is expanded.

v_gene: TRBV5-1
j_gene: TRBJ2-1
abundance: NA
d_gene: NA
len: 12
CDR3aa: CASSYGLNEQFF
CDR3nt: TGCGCCAGCAGCTACGGGCTAAATGAGCAGTTCTTC

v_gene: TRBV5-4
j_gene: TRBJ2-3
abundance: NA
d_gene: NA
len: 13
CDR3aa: CASRGREAHTQYF
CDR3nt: TGTGCCAGCAGGGGAAGGGAGGCTCATACGCAGTATTTT

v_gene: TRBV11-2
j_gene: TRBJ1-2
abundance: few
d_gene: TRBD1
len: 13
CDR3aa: CASSFAGGYGYTF
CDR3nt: TGTGCCAGCAGCTTTGCAGGGGGCTATGGCTACACCTTC

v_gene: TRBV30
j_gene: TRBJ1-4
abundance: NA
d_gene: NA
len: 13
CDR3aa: CAWGSTTNEKLFF
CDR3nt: TGTGCCTGGGGTTCGACCACAAATGAAAAACTGTTTTTT

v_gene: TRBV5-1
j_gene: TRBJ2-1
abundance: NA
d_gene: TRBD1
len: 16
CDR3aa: CASSLEGGSFYNEQFF
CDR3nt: TGCGCCAGCAGCTTGGAAGGGGGCTCCTTCTACAATGAGCAGTTCTTC

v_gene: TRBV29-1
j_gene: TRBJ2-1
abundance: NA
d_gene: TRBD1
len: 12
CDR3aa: CSARQGAYEQFF
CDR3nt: TGCAGCGCACGACAGGGGGCCTATGAGCAGTTCTTC

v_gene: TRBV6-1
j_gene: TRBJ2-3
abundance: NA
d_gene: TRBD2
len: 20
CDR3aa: CASSEGLARGGPLGTDTQYF
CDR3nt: TGTGCCAGCAGTGAAGGACTAGCTCGGGGTGGCCCTCTTGGCACAGATACGCAGTATTTT

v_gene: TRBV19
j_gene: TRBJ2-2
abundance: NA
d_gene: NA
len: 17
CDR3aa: CASSGWGLAENTGELFF
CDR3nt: TGTGCCAGTAGCGGGTGGGGGCTAGCCGAGAACACCGGGGAGCTGTTTTTT

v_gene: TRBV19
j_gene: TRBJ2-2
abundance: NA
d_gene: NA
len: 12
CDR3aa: CASSLGAGELFF
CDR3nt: TGTGCCAGTAGTTTAGGAGCCGGGGAGCTGTTTTTT

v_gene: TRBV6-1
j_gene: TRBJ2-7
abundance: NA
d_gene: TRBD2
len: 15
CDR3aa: CASSEGWGTTYEQYF
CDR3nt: TGTGCCAGCAGTGAAGGTTGGGGGACTACCTACGAGCAGTACTTC

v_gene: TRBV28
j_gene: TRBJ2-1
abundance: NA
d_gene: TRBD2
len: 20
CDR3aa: CASSFIPGLAGERTYNEQFF
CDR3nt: TGTGCCAGCAGCTTCATTCCGGGACTAGCGGGAGAACGGACCTACAATGAGCAGTTCTTC

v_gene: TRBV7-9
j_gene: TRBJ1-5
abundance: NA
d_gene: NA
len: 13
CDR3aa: CASSLDMAQPQHF
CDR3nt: TGTGCCAGCAGCTTAGATATGGCTCAGCCCCAGCATTTT

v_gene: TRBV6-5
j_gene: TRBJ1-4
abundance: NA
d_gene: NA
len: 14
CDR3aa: CASSYSGGNEKLFF
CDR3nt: TGTGCCAGCAGTTATAGCGGGGGCAATGAAAAACTGTTTTTT

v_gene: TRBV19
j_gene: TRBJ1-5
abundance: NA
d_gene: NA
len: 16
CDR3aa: CASNQGGGAVGQPQHF
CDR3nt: TGTGCCAGTAATCAAGGGGGGGGCGCGGTTGGTCAGCCCCAGCATTTT

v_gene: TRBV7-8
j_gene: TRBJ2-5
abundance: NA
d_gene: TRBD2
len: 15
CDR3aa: CASSIGLAVQETQYF
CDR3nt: TGTGCCAGCAGCATAGGACTAGCGGTGCAAGAGACCCAGTACTTC

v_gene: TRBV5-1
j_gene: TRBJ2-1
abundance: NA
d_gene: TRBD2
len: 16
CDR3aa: CASSLAGSGRMDEQFF
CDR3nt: TGCGCCAGCAGCCTAGCTGGTAGCGGGAGAATGGATGAGCAGTTCTTC

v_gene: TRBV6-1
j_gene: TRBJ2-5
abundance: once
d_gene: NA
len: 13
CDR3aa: CASMVRDQETQYF
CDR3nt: TGTGCCAGCATGGTTCGGGACCAAGAGACCCAGTACTTC

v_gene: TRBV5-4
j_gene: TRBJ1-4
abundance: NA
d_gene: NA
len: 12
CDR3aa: CASRGTDEKLFF
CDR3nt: TGTGCCAGCAGAGGGACGGACGAAAAACTGTTTTTT

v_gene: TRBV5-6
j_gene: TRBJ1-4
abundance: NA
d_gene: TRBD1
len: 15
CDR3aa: CASSYEQGTNEKLFF
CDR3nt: TGTGCTAGCAGCTACGAACAGGGGACCAATGAAAAACTGTTTTTT

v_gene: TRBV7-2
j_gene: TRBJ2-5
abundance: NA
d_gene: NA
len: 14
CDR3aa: CASSSFSGRETQYF
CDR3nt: TGTGCCAGCAGCTCATTTAGCGGACGAGAGACCCAGTACTTC

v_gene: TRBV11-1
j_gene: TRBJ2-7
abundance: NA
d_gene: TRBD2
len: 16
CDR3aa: CASSPRLAGEVYEQYF
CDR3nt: TGTGCCAGCAGCCCCAGACTAGCGGGAGAAGTCTACGAGCAGTACTTC

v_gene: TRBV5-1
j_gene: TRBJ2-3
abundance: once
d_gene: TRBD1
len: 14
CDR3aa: CASSRDRAGDTQYF
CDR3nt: TGCGCCAGCAGTCGGGACAGGGCCGGAGATACGCAGTATTTT